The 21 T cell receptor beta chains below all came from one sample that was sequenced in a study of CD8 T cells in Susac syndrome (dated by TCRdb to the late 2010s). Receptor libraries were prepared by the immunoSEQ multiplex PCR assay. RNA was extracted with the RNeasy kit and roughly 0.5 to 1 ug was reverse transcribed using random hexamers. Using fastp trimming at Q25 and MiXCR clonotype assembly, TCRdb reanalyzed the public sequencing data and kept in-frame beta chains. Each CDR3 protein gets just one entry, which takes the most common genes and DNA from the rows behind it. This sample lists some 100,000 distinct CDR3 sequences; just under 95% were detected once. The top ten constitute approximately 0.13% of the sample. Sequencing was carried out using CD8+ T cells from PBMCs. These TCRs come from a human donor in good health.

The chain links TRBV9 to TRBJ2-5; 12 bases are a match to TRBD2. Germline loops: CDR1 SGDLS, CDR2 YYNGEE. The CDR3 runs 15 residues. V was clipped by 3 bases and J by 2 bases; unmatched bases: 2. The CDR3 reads CASSETSGGQETQYF. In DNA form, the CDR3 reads TGTGCCAGCAGCGAAACTAGCGGGGGGCAAGAGACCCAGTACTTC. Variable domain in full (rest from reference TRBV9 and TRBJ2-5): DSGVTQTPKHLITATGQRVTLRCSPRSGDLSVYWYQQSLDQGLQFLIQYYNGEERAKGNILERFSAQQFPDLHSELNLSSLELGDSALYFCASSETSGGQETQYFGPGTRLLVL.

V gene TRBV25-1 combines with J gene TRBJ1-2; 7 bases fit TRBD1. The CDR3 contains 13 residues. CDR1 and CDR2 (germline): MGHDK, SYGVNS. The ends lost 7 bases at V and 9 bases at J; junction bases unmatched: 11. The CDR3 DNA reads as TGTGCCAGCATCTGGGGACAGTCTATGAGCTACACCTTC. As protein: CASIWGQSMSYTF.

The CDR3 is CASSVDQVNTEAFF. CDR3 DNA: TGTGCCAGCTCTGTCGACCAGGTGAACACTGAAGCTTTCTTT. The V and J genes are TRBV6-1 and TRBJ1-1; D gene unclear. This CDR3 comprises 14 residues. The V gene lost 8 bases and the J gene lost 0 bases, with 13 bases spanning the gap. Germline V gives CDR1 MNHNS, CDR2 SASEGT.

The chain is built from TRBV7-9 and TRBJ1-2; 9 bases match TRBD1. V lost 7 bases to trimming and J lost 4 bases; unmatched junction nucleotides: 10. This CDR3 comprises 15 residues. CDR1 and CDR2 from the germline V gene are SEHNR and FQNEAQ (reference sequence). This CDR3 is CASTMGQGTVYGYTF. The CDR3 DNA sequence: TGTGCCAGCACGATGGGACAGGGAACAGTCTATGGCTACACCTTC.

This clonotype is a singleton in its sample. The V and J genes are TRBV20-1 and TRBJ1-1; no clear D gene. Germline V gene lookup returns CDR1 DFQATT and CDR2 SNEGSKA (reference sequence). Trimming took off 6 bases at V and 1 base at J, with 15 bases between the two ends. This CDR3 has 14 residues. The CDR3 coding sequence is TGCAGTGCCAGAAGACAACAGCCGAACACTGAAGCTTTCTTT. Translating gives CSARRQQPNTEAFF.

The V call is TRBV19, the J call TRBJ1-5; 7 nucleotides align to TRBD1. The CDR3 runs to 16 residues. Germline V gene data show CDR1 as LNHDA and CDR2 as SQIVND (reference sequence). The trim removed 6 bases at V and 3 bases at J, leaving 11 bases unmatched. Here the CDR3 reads CASSSPGQLYNQPQHF. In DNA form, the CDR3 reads TGTGCCAGTAGCTCACCGGGACAGCTCTACAATCAGCCCCAGCATTTT.

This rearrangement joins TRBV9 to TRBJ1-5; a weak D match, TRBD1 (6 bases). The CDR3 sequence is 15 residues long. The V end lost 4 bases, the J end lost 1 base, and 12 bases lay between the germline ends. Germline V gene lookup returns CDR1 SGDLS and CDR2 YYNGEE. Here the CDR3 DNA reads TGTGCCAGCAGCCCAAGTGGGACAAGCAATCAGCCCCAGCATTTT. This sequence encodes CASSPSGTSNQPQHF.

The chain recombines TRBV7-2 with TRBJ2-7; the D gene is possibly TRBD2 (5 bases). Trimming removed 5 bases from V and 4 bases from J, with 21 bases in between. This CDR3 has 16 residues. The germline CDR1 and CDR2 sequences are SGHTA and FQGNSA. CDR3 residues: CASSPEFLGGRYEQYF. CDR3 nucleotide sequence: TGTGCCAGCAGCCCTGAATTCCTCGGAGGCCGGTACGAGCAGTACTTC.

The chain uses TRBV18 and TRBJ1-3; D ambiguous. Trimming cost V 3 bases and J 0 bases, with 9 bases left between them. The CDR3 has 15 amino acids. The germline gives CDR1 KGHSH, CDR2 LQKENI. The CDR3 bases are TGTGCCAGCTCACCTTTAGCGAGCTCTGGAAACACCATATATTTT. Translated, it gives CASSPLASSGNTIYF. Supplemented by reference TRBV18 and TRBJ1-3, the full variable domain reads NAGVMQNPRHLVRRRGQEARLRCSPMKGHSHVYWYRQLPEEGLKFMVYLQKENIIDESGMPKERFSAEFPKEGPSILRIQQVVRGDSAAYFCASSPLASSGNTIYFGEGSWLTVV.

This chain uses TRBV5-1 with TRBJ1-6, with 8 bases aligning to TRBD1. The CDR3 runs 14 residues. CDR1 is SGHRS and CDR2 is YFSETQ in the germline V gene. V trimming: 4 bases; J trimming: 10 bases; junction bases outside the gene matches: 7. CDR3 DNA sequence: TGCGCCAGCAGCCCGGACAGGGAAGGGTCACCCCTCCACTTT. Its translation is CASSPDREGSPLHF.

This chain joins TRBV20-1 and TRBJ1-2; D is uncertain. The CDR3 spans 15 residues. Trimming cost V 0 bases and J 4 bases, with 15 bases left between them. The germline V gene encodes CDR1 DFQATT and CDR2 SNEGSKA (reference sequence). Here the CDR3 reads CSARDGSSAPYGYTF. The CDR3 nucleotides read TGCAGTGCTAGAGATGGGAGTTCCGCCCCCTATGGCTACACCTTC.

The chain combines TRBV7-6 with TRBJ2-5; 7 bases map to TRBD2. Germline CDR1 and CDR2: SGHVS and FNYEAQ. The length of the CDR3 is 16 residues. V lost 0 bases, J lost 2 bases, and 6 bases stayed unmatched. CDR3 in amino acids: CASSLAGGGGQETQYF. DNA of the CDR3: TGTGCCAGCAGCTTAGCGGGCGGCGGGGGTCAAGAGACCCAGTACTTC.

For the CDR3, the DNA is TGTGCCAGCAGTGAGGCAGGGTACTATGGCTACACCTTC. It codes for CASSEAGYYGYTF. This chain uses TRBV25-1 with TRBJ1-2; TRBD1 is a possible D gene (5 bases). V gave up 3 bases and J gave up 3 bases, with 8 bases separating them. The CDR3 is 13 residues long. Per the germline V gene, CDR1 is MGHDK and CDR2 is SYGVNS.

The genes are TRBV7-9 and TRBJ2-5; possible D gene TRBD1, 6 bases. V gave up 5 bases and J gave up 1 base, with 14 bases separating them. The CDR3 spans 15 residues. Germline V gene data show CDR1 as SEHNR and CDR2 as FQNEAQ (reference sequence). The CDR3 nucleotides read TGTGCCAGCAGCCGACCTGGACAGTTCCAAGAGACCCAGTACTTC. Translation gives CASSRPGQFQETQYF.

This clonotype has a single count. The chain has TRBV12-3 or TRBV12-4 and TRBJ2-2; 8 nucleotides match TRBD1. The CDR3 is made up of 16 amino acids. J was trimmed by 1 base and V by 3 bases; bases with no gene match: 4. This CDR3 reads CASSFPGGMNTGELFF. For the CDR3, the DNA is TGTGCCAGCAGTTTTCCAGGGGGCATGAACACCGGGGAGCTGTTTTTT.

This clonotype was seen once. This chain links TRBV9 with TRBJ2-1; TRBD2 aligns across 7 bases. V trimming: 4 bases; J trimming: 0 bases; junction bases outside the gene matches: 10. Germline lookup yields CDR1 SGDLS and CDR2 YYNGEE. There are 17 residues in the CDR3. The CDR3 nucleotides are TGTGCCAGCAGCCCTCAGCCGGGGGGAAGCTCCTACAATGAGCAGTTCTTC. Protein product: CASSPQPGGSSYNEQFF.

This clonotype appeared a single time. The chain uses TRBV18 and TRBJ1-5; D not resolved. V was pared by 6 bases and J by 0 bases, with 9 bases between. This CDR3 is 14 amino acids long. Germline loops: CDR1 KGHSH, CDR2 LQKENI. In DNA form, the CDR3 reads TGTGCCAGCTCGCCAAGCGATAGCAATCAGCCCCAGCATTTT. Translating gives CASSPSDSNQPQHF.

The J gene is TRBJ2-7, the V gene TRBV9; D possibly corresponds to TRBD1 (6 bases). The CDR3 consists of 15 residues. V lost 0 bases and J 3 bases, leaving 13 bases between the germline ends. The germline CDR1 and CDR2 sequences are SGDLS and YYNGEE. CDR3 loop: CASSVDSGVRYEQYF. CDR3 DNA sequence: TGTGCCAGCAGCGTAGATTCAGGGGTTCGCTACGAGCAGTACTTC.

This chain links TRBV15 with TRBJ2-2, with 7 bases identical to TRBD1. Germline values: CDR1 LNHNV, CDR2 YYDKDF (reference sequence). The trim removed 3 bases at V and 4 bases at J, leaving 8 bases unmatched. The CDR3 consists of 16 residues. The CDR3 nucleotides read TGTGCCACCAGCAGGTCGACAGGGACGAGCACCGGGGAGCTGTTTTTT. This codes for CATSRSTGTSTGELFF.

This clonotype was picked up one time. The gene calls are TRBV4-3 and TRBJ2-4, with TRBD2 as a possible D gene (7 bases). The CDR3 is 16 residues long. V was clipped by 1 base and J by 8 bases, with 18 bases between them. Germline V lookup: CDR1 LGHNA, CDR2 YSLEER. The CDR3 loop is CASSQGEGGLGDIQYF. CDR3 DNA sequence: TGCGCCAGCAGCCAAGGGGAGGGGGGCCTCGGGGACATTCAGTACTTC.

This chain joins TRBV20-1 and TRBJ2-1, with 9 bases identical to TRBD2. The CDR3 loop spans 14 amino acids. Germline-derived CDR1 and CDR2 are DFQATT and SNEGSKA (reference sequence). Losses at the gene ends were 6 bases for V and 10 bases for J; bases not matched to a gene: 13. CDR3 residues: CSAWALAGSGEQFF. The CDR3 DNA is TGCAGTGCCTGGGCGCTAGCGGGGTCAGGGGAGCAGTTCTTC.